The subject of this entry is one T cell receptor beta chain. No cognate antigen has been identified for it. Per-base quality was not reported, and no clone a single base away is much larger than it. This record comes from a study of T cell responses to AZD1222 COVID-19 vaccine (dated by TCRdb to the early 2020s). In terms of the full investigation: Because spike-specific TCR depth and breadth did not differ between the two schedules, AZD1222 recipients who got a second dose at roughly 4 weeks were pooled with those who got a second dose at roughly 12 weeks. A total of under 250 trial participants underwent TCR sequencing, of whom about 210 had received two doses of AZD1222 and approximately 25 had received two doses of the MenACWY control vaccine. Trial participants were enrolled by age into 18-55, 56-69 and 70-plus year subgroups, with approximately 150, 28 and 58 TCR-sequenced participants respectively.

The time point label, as the study defines it: baseline before first vaccination. The vaccinee samples were drawn from two UK trials, COV001 and COV002, one of which was a single-blind randomized controlled phase 2/3 trial testing AZD1222 (ChAdOx1 nCoV-19) in healthy adults. Trial participant PBMC samples were collected at day 0 and day 28 after the second dose for TCRbeta chain sequencing. Trimmed from V: 5 bases; trimmed from J: 7 bases; junction bases lacking a gene match: 8. The CDR3 contains 15 residues, cysteine and phenylalanine counted. Left in the record is the CDR3 DNA by itself, 45 bases read in frame from the first base. The germline V gene (reference sequence) gives CDR1 as SEHNR and CDR2 as FQNEAQ. The CDR3 regions of human TCRbeta chains were subjected to immunosequencing. As for the authors' bioinformatics: Repertoire TCRs were checked for matches against a reference library of SARS-CoV-2-specific TCRs that had been generated using the MIRA antigen-specificity platform. Breadth was defined as the fraction of unique TCRs that were SARS-CoV-2-associated. Depth was defined as the fraction of total T cells that were SARS-CoV-2-associated. Using the MIRA data, each spike-specific TCR was assigned both to the spike region to which the TCR was reactive and to a CD4 or CD8 class. Log10-transformed breadth and depth values were compared by one-way ANOVA with Sidak's multiple comparisons tests. The table was pulled from immuneACCESS by TCRdb, which kept in-frame rearrangements only. Such tables lose some clones; where checked, under half of the loss comes from unresolved V genes, and the rest has no known cause. Clone size and the V and J calls come from that table; the DNA yielded D and trimming. In this sample the table shows approximately 88,000 clones, more than 75% of which occur a single time. Of the sample, 21% is held by the ten largest clones.

Findings and caveats that apply to the study as a whole: No day 14 peak-response samples were available, so repertoires were characterized only after the peak T cell response. The 56-69-year group was small, and its depth increase did not reach significance, likely because of low power. The whole spike protein was spanned by vaccine-associated CD4 TCRs, and dominant responses were seen in regions 160-218 and 743-854. Only a handful of AZD1222 recipients were SARS-CoV-2 seropositive at baseline, limiting conclusions about previously exposed vaccinees. Most participants were white British and females outnumbered males, and the authors suggested that clonal diversity may have been underestimated. Nearly half of unique spike-specific TCRs reportedly recognized epitopes outside regions mutated in the B.1.351 and B.1.1.7 variants. After two AZD1222 doses, spike-specific TCR breadth and depth were significantly higher than at day 0 and than in MenACWY recipients.

The source of this sequence is an adult in good health. The chain employs TRBV7-9 and TRBJ1-2, and 12 bases in between align with TRBD1. Here the sequenced sample was peripheral blood, taken on day 0 of AZD1222 vaccination. The CDR3 region reads CASSDRDRGLSGYTF. The sequence in DNA is TGTGCCAGCAGCGACCGGGACAGGGGGCTCTCTGGCTACACCTTC.